A selection of T cell receptor beta chains follows, all from one sample in a study of blood T cell repertoires in COVID-19. Produced via immunoSEQ multiplex PCR; TCRdb's table is partial and in-frame only. In the table there are fewer than 120,000 clones, around 90% of which are singletons. Sequenced: peripheral blood. These receptors were collected from a human donor in a cohort sampled during active COVID-19. Both conserved end residues are part of each CDR3. Fields, in order: CDR3 DNA, CDR3 protein, J gene, V gene, clone size, D gene. D genes are given only for firm matches. The size entry is marked missing in some rows and otherwise reads once, few, many or a size class.

TGCGCCAGCAGCCTTATACAGGGGGCAAACAATGAGCAGTTCTTC	CASSLIQGANNEQFF	TRBJ2-1	TRBV5-1	once	TRBD1
TGTGCCAGCAGTTTATTCGGATGGGGCACTAGCGGGAGTAACAGTGAGCAGTTCTTC	CASSLFGWGTSGSNSEQFF	TRBJ2-1	TRBV28	-	TRBD2
TGTGCCAGCAGTGACAGGGGAAGGACTGAAGCTTTCTTT	CASSDRGRTEAFF	TRBJ1-1	TRBV6-1	-	-
TGTGCCAGCAGCCCCGTGACAGGGTCCCCAACTAATGAAAAACTGTTTTTT	CASSPVTGSPTNEKLFF	TRBJ1-4	TRBV3-1/TRBV3-2	-	TRBD1
TGTGCCAGCAGCTTGTTCCATGAGCAGTACTTC	CASSLFHEQYF	TRBJ2-7	TRBV5-6	-	-
TGTGCCAGCAGCCAAGAACAGTGGAACACTGAAGCTTTCTTT	CASSQEQWNTEAFF	TRBJ1-1	TRBV3-1/TRBV3-2	-	-
TGTGCCAGCACGGGTGGGAGCTCCTACAATGAGCAGTTCTTC	CASTGGSSYNEQFF	TRBJ2-1	TRBV2	-	-
TGCGCCAGCAGCAGCGGGGCCGGCGGAAACACCATATATTTT	CASSSGAGGNTIYF	TRBJ1-3	TRBV5-1	-	-
TGTGCCAGCAGCTTAGTCCCCCAGGTCTATGGCTACACCTTC	CASSLVPQVYGYTF	TRBJ1-2	TRBV7-8	-	-
TGTGCCAGCATTCGGCGGGGGGGCCGCGATGAGCAGTTCTTC	CASIRRGGRDEQFF	TRBJ2-1	TRBV27	-	TRBD2
TGTGCCTGGAGCAGGGGCCCTGGCTACACCTTC	CAWSRGPGYTF	TRBJ1-2	TRBV30	-	-
TGTGCCAGTATCGACTATGCTTCTAGCACAGATACGCAGTATTTT	CASIDYASSTDTQYF	TRBJ2-3	TRBV19	-	-
TGTGCCAGCAGTTACTCGCCACTAGCGGGTCGAGATACGCAGTATTTT	CASSYSPLAGRDTQYF	TRBJ2-3	TRBV6-5	-	TRBD2
TGTGCCAGCAGTTTGGGGAGGGCAGATACGCAGTATTTT	CASSLGRADTQYF	TRBJ2-3	TRBV12-3/TRBV12-4	-	TRBD2
TGCGCCAGCAGCCTGCTATCGGACAGGGCTCACGAGCAGTACTTC	CASSLLSDRAHEQYF	TRBJ2-7	TRBV5-1	-	TRBD1
TGTGCCAGCAGTTATTCAGGGTTCACTGAAGCTTTCTTT	CASSYSGFTEAFF	TRBJ1-1	TRBV6-5	-	-
TGTGCCAGCGGGGGACAGGTGGACTCTGGAAACACCATATATTTT	CASGGQVDSGNTIYF	TRBJ1-3	TRBV9	-	TRBD1
TGTGCCAGCAGCTTGTCGTCCGTCTACGAGCAGTACTTC	CASSLSSVYEQYF	TRBJ2-7	TRBV5-6	-	-
TGCGCCAGCAGCCAAGAGGGAGGTCCCAATCAGCCCCAGCATTTT	CASSQEGGPNQPQHF	TRBJ1-5	TRBV4-1	once	-
TGTGCCAGCAGTTCCATGGGTCTAGCAGATTACTACGAGCAGTACTTC	CASSSMGLADYYEQYF	TRBJ2-7	TRBV28	once	-
TGTGCCAGCAGCCAATCGGCAGGATCTGGAAACACCATATATTTT	CASSQSAGSGNTIYF	TRBJ1-3	TRBV16	-	-
TGTGCCAGCAGCCAAGGGGGCCACGCCTTATCGAACACTGAAGCTTTCTTT	CASSQGGHALSNTEAFF	TRBJ1-1	TRBV3-1/TRBV3-2	-	-
TGCGCCAGCAGCAGGGACAGGGGCGTCGGGGAGCTGTTTTTT	CASSRDRGVGELFF	TRBJ2-2	TRBV5-1	-	TRBD1
TGCGCCAGCAGTTTACAGGGGGCAAGATATGGCTACACCTTC	CASSLQGARYGYTF	TRBJ1-2	TRBV5-1	once	TRBD1
TGTGCCAGCAGGACGTCTCAGGGCCGAGAGACCCAGTACTTC	CASRTSQGRETQYF	TRBJ2-5	TRBV28	-	-
TGTGCCAGCAGCTTAGGTGTCGGGGGAGGAAGCTACAATGAGCAGTTCTTC	CASSLGVGGGSYNEQFF	TRBJ2-1	TRBV5-4	-	-
TGTGCCTGGAGTGTCTCAGGGGGTGGGACAGATACGCAGTATTTT	CAWSVSGGGTDTQYF	TRBJ2-3	TRBV30	-	TRBD1
TGTGCCAGCAGACTTCTCGGTACCGGCACCGGGGAGCTGTTTTTT	CASRLLGTGTGELFF	TRBJ2-2	TRBV2	-	-
TGTGCCAGTAGTATAAAGGACAGTTATCAGCCCCAGCATTTT	CASSIKDSYQPQHF	TRBJ1-5	TRBV19	-	-
TGTGCCATCAGTGAGTCGATCCAGTCTGGGGCCAACGTCCTGACTTTC	CAISESIQSGANVLTF	TRBJ2-6	TRBV10-3	-	-
TGCAGCGCGACAGGGTACCAAGAGACCCAGTACTTC	CSATGYQETQYF	TRBJ2-5	TRBV29-1	-	TRBD1
TGTGCCACCAGCAGAGAAAGCGGGAGGTACTTTGAGCAGTTCTTC	CATSRESGRYFEQFF	TRBJ2-1	TRBV15	-	TRBD2
TGTGCCAGCAGTTTAACAGGGGGCTACGAGCAGTACTTC	CASSLTGGYEQYF	TRBJ2-7	TRBV28	-	TRBD1
TGTGCCAGCAGTGATACTCCTGGACAGGGATTCGGCAATGGCTACACCTTC	CASSDTPGQGFGNGYTF	TRBJ1-2	TRBV25-1	-	TRBD1
TGCGCCAGCAGCCAAGATCAGGCTCGGCCCGCTCAGGGAAACACCATATATTTT	CASSQDQARPAQGNTIYF	TRBJ1-3	TRBV4-1	once	-
TGTGCCAGCAGTCCCAGCCGCGCTAGCGGGATCCCTGGGGAGCAGTACTTC	CASSPSRASGIPGEQYF	TRBJ2-7	TRBV27	-	TRBD2
TGCAGCGTTCCTAGGGTAGCGGGGGGCGGCTATGAGCAGTTCTTC	CSVPRVAGGGYEQFF	TRBJ2-1	TRBV29-1	-	TRBD2
TGTGCCAGCAGCCCACAACAGGGTTCCTTCTCTGGGGCCAACGTCCTGACTTTC	CASSPQQGSFSGANVLTF	TRBJ2-6	TRBV5-4	-	-
TGTGCCAGCTCAAAAAATTCCGGGACAGGGGGAACAGATACGCAGTATTTT	CASSKNSGTGGTDTQYF	TRBJ2-3	TRBV18	-	TRBD1
TGTGCCAGCAGCTTGGCATCTAGACGCTCTGGAAACACCATATATTTT	CASSLASRRSGNTIYF	TRBJ1-3	TRBV7-2	-	-
TGTGCCAGCAGCTTAGCGGGAGTCAGAGATACGCAGTATTTT	CASSLAGVRDTQYF	TRBJ2-3	TRBV11-2	-	-
TGCAGTGCTAGTCAAGGGGGCCAAGAGACCCAGTACTTC	CSASQGGQETQYF	TRBJ2-5	TRBV20-1	-	-
TGTGCCAGCAGGGAAGGACAGCACTCTGGGGCCAACGTCCTGACTTTC	CASREGQHSGANVLTF	TRBJ2-6	TRBV6-1	few	-
TGTGCCAGCAGCCAATCTTCCGGCACAGATACGCAGTATTTT	CASSQSSGTDTQYF	TRBJ2-3	TRBV3-1/TRBV3-2	once	-
TGTGCCAGCAGCAAAACACCCGCCCGTAGCGGGAGCGCAGATACGCAGTATTTT	CASSKTPARSGSADTQYF	TRBJ2-3	TRBV9	-	TRBD2
TGTGCCAGCAGCTTGGACGGGTCCCCCCTCGGTACTGAGCAGTTCTTC	CASSLDGSPLGTEQFF	TRBJ2-1	TRBV5-5	once	-
TGCGCCAGCAGCTTTCCGGGACAGGCCACAGATACGCAGTATTTT	CASSFPGQATDTQYF	TRBJ2-3	TRBV5-1	-	TRBD1
TGTGCCAGCAGCTTAGGACAGGGAGCTGACACTGAAGCTTTCTTT	CASSLGQGADTEAFF	TRBJ1-1	TRBV9	-	TRBD1
TGTGCCACCAGTGATTTAAACCCGACTAGCGGGCCCACCTACAATGAGCAGTTCTTC	CATSDLNPTSGPTYNEQFF	TRBJ2-1	TRBV24-1	-	TRBD2
TGTGCCAGCTCACCACCATCGGTCCCCGCCTCCTACGAGCAGTACTTC	CASSPPSVPASYEQYF	TRBJ2-7	TRBV18	-	-
TGTGCCAGCAGCTTGGCCGGGACACCCTATGGCTACACCTTC	CASSLAGTPYGYTF	TRBJ1-2	TRBV5-8	-	-
TGCGCCAGCAGTGAAGGGGCGAACACTGAAGCTTTCTTT	CASSEGANTEAFF	TRBJ1-1	TRBV10-1	-	-
TGTGCCTGGAGTGTACAGCCCTCCAGTCAGCCCCAGCATTTT	CAWSVQPSSQPQHF	TRBJ1-5	TRBV30	-	-
TGTGCCACCGACAGGGCCGATAATTCACCCCTCCACTTT	CATDRADNSPLHF	TRBJ1-6	TRBV28	-	TRBD1
TGCAGTGCTAGAGCCGATGGCGGCTACACCTTC	CSARADGGYTF	TRBJ1-2	TRBV20-1	-	-
TGTGCCAGCACGTATGGCCCTGGCTACACCTTC	CASTYGPGYTF	TRBJ1-2	TRBV2	-	-
TGTGCCAGTAGTAGGCATGACAGGGGTGCAGGTCAGCCCCAGCATTTT	CASSRHDRGAGQPQHF	TRBJ1-5	TRBV19	-	TRBD1
TGTGCCAGCTCACCTCCTTTCAGGGGTCTACGGGACAGGGAGGTCGAGCAGTACTTC	CASSPPFRGLRDREVEQYF	TRBJ2-7	TRBV18	-	TRBD1
TGTGCCTGGAGTCCCAAGGGGGAAAAACTGTTTTTT	CAWSPKGEKLFF	TRBJ1-4	TRBV30	-	-